The 2 T cell receptor beta chains in this list originate from one sample, sequenced in a study of T-cell memory formation after mild COVID-19. TCRdb called the 5' RACE reads again in MiXCR, with one record for every CDR3 protein. Found here are about 470,000 distinct CDR3 sequences, 20% to 25% of them singletons; the top ten hold around 13%. The sequencing input was PBMCs or a T cell subset sorted from them (not recorded which). The receptors originated from an adult woman who had mild COVID-19 (a few samples of this study predate the infection). Cell type and time point are not known.

This clonotype was counted a few times. This sequence joins TRBV12-3 or TRBV12-4 and TRBJ2-3, with D maybe TRBD2 (5 bases). V lost 7 bases and J lost 4, with 12 bases in between. CDR3 length: 13 amino acids. The CDR3 region is CASTRRGADTQYF. In DNA, the CDR3 is TGTGCCAGCACCCGTCGGGGTGCAGATACGCAGTATTTT.

This clonotype showed up just a few times. The J gene is TRBJ2-3, the V gene TRBV6-5; D is tentatively TRBD1 or TRBD2 (5 bases each). Germline V CDR1 and CDR2: MNHEY, SVGAGI. V was cut by 6 bases and J by 0 bases, with 13 bases left in between. This CDR3 has 15 amino acids. DNA of the CDR3: TGTGCCAGCAGCAACGGGGCCTCTAGCACAGATACGCAGTATTTT. It is translated as CASSNGASSTDTQYF.